The 11 T cell receptor beta chains below all came from one sample that was sequenced in a study of blood T cell repertoires in COVID-19. Generated by immunoSEQ multiplex PCR, the TCRdb table keeps only in-frame clones and is missing some. Found here are approximately 250,000 clones, 85% to 90% of them singletons; the top ten hold approximately 3.7%. The sequenced sample consisted of PBMCs or T cells enriched from blood (not recorded which). The origin of the receptors is a woman aged 25 to 39 who had recovered from COVID-19.

This clone was recorded only once. The genes are TRBV11-2 and TRBJ2-2, with D possibly being TRBD1 (6 bases). From germline, CDR1 is SGHAT and CDR2 FQNNGV. V was shortened by 6 bases and J by 4 bases, with 12 bases between the two germline ends. This CDR3 spans 14 amino acids. The CDR3 DNA reads as TGTGCCAGCAGGTCTCAGGGGACCACCGGGGAGCTGTTTTTT. Translated: CASRSQGTTGELFF.

This clone came up once. The same CDR3 is also encoded by other DNA sequences in this sample. This rearrangement joins TRBV6-5 to TRBJ2-5; 10 bases are shared with TRBD2. From germline, CDR1 is MNHEY and CDR2 SVGAGI. The CDR3 runs to 14 residues. With 6 bases clipped from V and 5 bases from J, the junction kept 6 bases outside the gene matches. The CDR3 protein is CASRVAGGGETQYF. CDR3 DNA: TGTGCCAGCAGAGTAGCGGGAGGTGGCGAGACCCAGTACTTC.

The rearrangement joins TRBV9 to TRBJ2-7, with TRBD2 matching 14 bases. With 0 bases clipped from V and 7 bases from J, the junction kept 6 bases outside the gene matches. The CDR3 is made up of 16 amino acids. The V gene's germline CDR1 is SGDLS and CDR2 YYNGEE. The CDR3 is CASSVGLAGGGGEQYF. CDR3 coding DNA: TGTGCCAGCAGCGTAGGACTAGCGGGAGGGGGAGGGGAGCAGTACTTC.

The chain joins TRBV7-2 to TRBJ1-1; TRBD1 matches 7 bases. The CDR3 covers 16 residues. CDR1 is SGHTA, CDR2 FQGNSA, per germline. V lost 2 bases and J lost 0; bases outside the gene matches: 6. CDR3 nucleotides: TGTGCCAGCAGCTTACGGGACAGCGAAATGAACACTGAAGCTTTCTTT. It is translated as CASSLRDSEMNTEAFF.

The CDR3 reads CSVNFVGTQYF. CDR3 nucleotide sequence: TGCAGCGTCAACTTTGTCGGTACGCAGTATTTT. The chain links TRBV29-1 to TRBJ2-3; D is unclear. This CDR3 spans 11 amino acids. With 6 bases removed from V and 8 bases from J, the gap between germline ends came to 12 bases. Germline V gives CDR1 SQVTM, CDR2 ANQGSEA.

J is TRBJ2-7 and V is TRBV19; 7 bases match TRBD1. The CDR3 covers 15 residues. V lost 4 bases to trimming and J lost 2 bases; unmatched junction nucleotides: 8. The V gene's germline CDR1 is LNHDA and CDR2 SQIVND (reference sequence). In DNA, the CDR3 is TGTGCCAGTAGTAACACAGGGGTAATTACCTACGAGCAGTACTTC. Its translation is CASSNTGVITYEQYF.

The V and J genes are TRBV4-3 and TRBJ2-2, with D possibly being TRBD1 (5 bases). Germline CDR1 LGHNA, CDR2 YSLEER. The CDR3 has 15 residues. V was cut by 0 bases and J by 3 bases, with 8 bases left in between. CDR3 DNA: TGCGCCAGCAGCCAAGAGGGGCTGCACACCGGGGAGCTGTTTTTT. Translating it yields CASSQEGLHTGELFF.

J is TRBJ1-1 and V is TRBV27; no firm D call. This CDR3 comprises 13 residues. With 4 bases removed from V and 1 base from J, the gap between germline ends came to 7 bases. Per the germline V gene, CDR1 is MNHEY and CDR2 is SMNVEV (reference sequence). The CDR3 loop is CASSSVPNTEAFF. The CDR3 DNA reads TGTGCCAGCAGTTCCGTCCCGAACACTGAAGCTTTCTTT.

The J gene is TRBJ2-1, the V gene TRBV19, with 7 bases aligning to TRBD2. J lost 5 bases, V lost 4 bases, and 14 bases had no gene match. The CDR3 is made up of 17 amino acids. Germline-derived CDR1 and CDR2 are LNHDA and SQIVND (reference sequence). The CDR3 nucleotides read TGTGCCAGTAGTAAGAGGACCGGGTCTAGCGGAGACAATGAGCAGTTCTTC. It encodes CASSKRTGSSGDNEQFF.

This chain links TRBV28 with TRBJ1-5; tentative D call: TRBD1 (5 bases). Germline lookup yields CDR1 MDHEN and CDR2 SYDVKM. V was clipped by 10 bases and J by 0 bases, with 16 bases between them. The CDR3 extends over 15 amino acids. CDR3 amino acids: CATSGGGNSNQPQHF. The CDR3 DNA sequence: TGTGCCACCTCGGGCGGGGGGAATAGCAATCAGCCCCAGCATTTT.

The gene calls are TRBV19 and TRBJ1-2; no firm D call. Germline V lookup: CDR1 LNHDA, CDR2 SQIVND (reference sequence). The CDR3 runs 15 residues. Trimming removed 6 bases from V and 4 bases from J, with 18 bases in between. The CDR3 spells CASSESGSFFYGYTF. The CDR3 DNA reads as TGTGCCAGTAGCGAGAGCGGCAGCTTTTTCTATGGCTACACCTTC. Drawing the rest from reference TRBV19 and TRBJ1-2, the complete variable domain is DGGITQSPKYLFRKEGQNVTLSCEQNLNHDAMYWYRQDPGQGLRLIYYSQIVNDFQKGDIAEGYSVSREKKESFPLTVTSAQKNPTAFYLCASSESGSFFYGYTFGSGTRLTVV.